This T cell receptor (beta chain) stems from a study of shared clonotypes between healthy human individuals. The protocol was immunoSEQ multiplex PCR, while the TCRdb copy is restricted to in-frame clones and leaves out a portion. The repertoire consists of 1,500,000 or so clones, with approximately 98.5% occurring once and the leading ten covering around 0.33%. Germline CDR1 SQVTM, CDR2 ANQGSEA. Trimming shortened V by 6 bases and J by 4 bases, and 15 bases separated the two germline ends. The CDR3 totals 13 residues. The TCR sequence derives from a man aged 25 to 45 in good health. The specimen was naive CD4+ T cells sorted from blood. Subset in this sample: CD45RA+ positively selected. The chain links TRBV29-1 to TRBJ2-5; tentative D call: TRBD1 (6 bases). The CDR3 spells CSVGQGKRETQYF. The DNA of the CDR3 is TGCAGCGTAGGGCAGGGGAAAAGAGAGACCCAGTACTTC.